This T cell receptor beta chain was captured by sequencing in a study of T cell changes during pregnancy in multiple sclerosis. The table came from immunoSEQ multiplex PCR; TCRdb's copy has only in-frame clones and leaves some out. Found here are about 60,000 clones, roughly nine tenths of them singletons; the top ten hold 0.6% to 0.9%. Deletions cut 8 bases from V and 2 bases from J, with 6 bases between. Germline loops: CDR1 SGHVS, CDR2 FQNEAQ. The CDR3 has 11 residues. The receptor was isolated from a female donor with multiple sclerosis, enrolled in a pregnancy study. The rearrangement links TRBV7-8 to TRBJ2-5; D not resolved. The source was CD4+ T cells from peripheral blood mononuclear cells, collected in the first trimester of pregnancy. The DNA for the CDR3 is TGTGCCAGCCTATTACAAGAGACCCAGTACTTC. Protein sequence: CASLLQETQYF.